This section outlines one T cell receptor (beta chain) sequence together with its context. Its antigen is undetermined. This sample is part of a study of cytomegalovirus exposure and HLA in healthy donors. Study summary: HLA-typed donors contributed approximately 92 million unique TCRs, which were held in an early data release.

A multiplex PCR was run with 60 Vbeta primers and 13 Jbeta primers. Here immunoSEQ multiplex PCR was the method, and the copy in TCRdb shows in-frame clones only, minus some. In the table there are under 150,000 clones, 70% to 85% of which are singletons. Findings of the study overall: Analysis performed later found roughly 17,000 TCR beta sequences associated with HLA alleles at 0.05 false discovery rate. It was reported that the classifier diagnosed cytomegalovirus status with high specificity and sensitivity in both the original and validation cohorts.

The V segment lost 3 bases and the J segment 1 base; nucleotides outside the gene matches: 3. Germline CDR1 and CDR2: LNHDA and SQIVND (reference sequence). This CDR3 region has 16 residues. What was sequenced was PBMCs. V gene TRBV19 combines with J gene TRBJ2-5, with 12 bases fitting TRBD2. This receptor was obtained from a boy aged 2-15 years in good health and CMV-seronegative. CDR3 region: CASSIGLAGLQETQYF. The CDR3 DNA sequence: TGTGCCAGTAGTATTGGACTAGCGGGACTCCAAGAGACCCAGTACTTC.